This TCR beta chain was documented in a study of shared clonotypes between healthy human individuals. As for the study in general: Participating donors consisted of two women and a few men aged 18 to 49.

Genomic DNA per cell subset filled all wells of several immunoSEQ plates. Profiled with immunoSEQ multiplex PCR; TCRdb holds only in-frame clones, not every one. The data contain about 580,000 clones, more than 95% of them seen just once; the ten biggest clones take up 0.3%. CD8 cells regarded as naive lacked CD45RO, were positively chosen for CCR7, and omitted terminally differentiated effector memory CD45RA+ cells. Germline values: CDR1 SGHDN, CDR2 FVKESK. Trimming removed 1 base from V and 1 base from J; junction bases left unmatched: 10. The CDR3 spans 18 residues. This rearrangement joins TRBV14 to TRBJ2-7; 10 bases are a match to TRBD1. Material: naive CD8+ T cells sorted from blood. This clonotype was obtained from a man younger than 40 in good health. CDR3 nucleotide sequence: TGTGCCAGCAGCCAAGGGGGGCTCGGGACAGGGGTTTCCTACGAGCAGTACTTC. Translating it yields CASSQGGLGTGVSYEQYF.